A selection of T cell receptor beta chains follows, all from one sample in a study of T cell changes during pregnancy in multiple sclerosis. Data came from immunoSEQ multiplex PCR; TCRdb stores just in-frame clones and leaves some out. The sample consists of about 22,000 clones, less than 95% of them appearing once. Specimen: CD4+ T cells from peripheral blood mononuclear cells, collected in the third trimester of pregnancy. The receptors derive from a female donor in good health, enrolled as a control in a pregnancy study. The CDR3 runs from the conserved cysteine through the conserved F or W. A D gene is named only where the DNA matches it firmly. Where a row states a size, it is once, few, many or the class of an expanded clone; other rows omit it.

clone_size: -
d_call: TRBD2
j_call: TRBJ2-1
v_call: TRBV9
cdr3_aa: CASSFGTSGLGEQFF
cdr3_nt: TGTGCCAGCAGCTTCGGGACTAGCGGTTTAGGTGAGCAGTTCTTC

clone_size: -
d_call: TRBD2
j_call: TRBJ2-5
v_call: TRBV28
cdr3_aa: CASRERLAGEETQYF
cdr3_nt: TGTGCCAGCAGGGAGAGGCTAGCGGGGGAAGAGACCCAGTACTTC

clone_size: -
d_call: TRBD1
j_call: TRBJ1-2
v_call: TRBV7-9
cdr3_aa: CASSAWTGGFDVGGYTF
cdr3_nt: TGTGCCAGCAGCGCTTGGACAGGGGGTTTCGACGTGGGGGGCTACACCTTC

clone_size: -
d_call: TRBD1
j_call: TRBJ1-6
v_call: TRBV30
cdr3_aa: CAWKRGQNSPLHF
cdr3_nt: TGTGCCTGGAAAAGGGGGCAAAATTCACCCCTCCACTTT

clone_size: -
d_call: -
j_call: TRBJ2-7
v_call: TRBV7-3
cdr3_aa: CASSLGAGTSYEQYF
cdr3_nt: TGTGCCAGCAGCTTAGGAGCGGGTACCTCCTACGAGCAGTACTTC

clone_size: -
d_call: -
j_call: TRBJ2-7
v_call: TRBV6-5
cdr3_aa: CASSRGGHRGVGQYF
cdr3_nt: TGTGCCAGCAGTCGAGGGGGACATAGGGGAGTAGGGCAGTACTTC

clone_size: -
d_call: TRBD2
j_call: TRBJ2-1
v_call: TRBV5-4
cdr3_aa: CASSLLAGRPNNEQFF
cdr3_nt: TGTGCCAGCAGCTTGCTAGCGGGACGACCCAACAATGAGCAGTTCTTC

clone_size: -
d_call: -
j_call: TRBJ2-5
v_call: TRBV18
cdr3_aa: CASSPVRMVSSETQYF
cdr3_nt: TGTGCCAGCTCACCAGTCAGAATGGTTTCATCAGAGACCCAGTACTTC

clone_size: -
d_call: TRBD1
j_call: TRBJ1-2
v_call: TRBV5-1
cdr3_aa: CASSAGQGFFDYGYTF
cdr3_nt: TGCGCCAGCAGCGCCGGACAGGGTTTCTTTGACTATGGCTACACCTTC

clone_size: -
d_call: TRBD1
j_call: TRBJ2-6
v_call: TRBV19
cdr3_aa: CASSRGQASGANVLTF
cdr3_nt: TGTGCCAGTAGTAGAGGACAGGCCTCTGGGGCCAACGTCCTGACTTTC

clone_size: once
d_call: TRBD1
j_call: TRBJ2-1
v_call: TRBV29-1
cdr3_aa: CSVLQGKNEQFF
cdr3_nt: TGCAGCGTTTTACAGGGGAAGAATGAGCAGTTCTTC

clone_size: -
d_call: -
j_call: TRBJ2-3
v_call: TRBV2
cdr3_aa: CASTARLGSSTDTQYF
cdr3_nt: TGTGCCAGCACCGCCCGACTAGGAAGTAGCACAGATACGCAGTATTTT

clone_size: -
d_call: TRBD1
j_call: TRBJ1-1
v_call: TRBV5-4
cdr3_aa: CASSSPTGSGTEAFF
cdr3_nt: TGTGCCAGCAGCTCGCCGACAGGGTCGGGCACTGAAGCTTTCTTT

clone_size: -
d_call: -
j_call: TRBJ2-7
v_call: TRBV19
cdr3_aa: CASSIGEGVSPHF
cdr3_nt: TGTGCCAGTAGTATAGGAGAGGGCGTATCCCCCCACTTC

clone_size: few
d_call: -
j_call: TRBJ1-1
v_call: TRBV9
cdr3_aa: CASSAGNNLQAFF
cdr3_nt: TGTGCCAGCAGCGCCGGGAACAACCTTCAGGCTTTCTTT

clone_size: -
d_call: -
j_call: TRBJ1-5
v_call: TRBV19
cdr3_aa: CASSIGGPQVGVLFGRNQPQHF
cdr3_nt: TGTGCCAGTAGTATTGGGGGCCCCCAAGTTGGCGTTCTCTTCGGTAGGAATCAGCCCCAGCATTTT

clone_size: -
d_call: TRBD1
j_call: TRBJ2-5
v_call: TRBV6-1
cdr3_aa: CASSEGQGVGGETQYF
cdr3_nt: TGTGCCAGCAGTGAAGGACAGGGAGTAGGTGGTGAGACCCAGTACTTC

clone_size: once
d_call: TRBD1
j_call: TRBJ2-7
v_call: TRBV18
cdr3_aa: CASSPRQGNEQYF
cdr3_nt: TGTGCCAGCTCACCAAGACAGGGGAACGAGCAGTACTTC

clone_size: once
d_call: -
j_call: TRBJ1-1
v_call: TRBV4-1
cdr3_aa: CASSRGGGITEAFF
cdr3_nt: TGCGCCAGCAGCCGAGGCGGGGGGATTACTGAAGCTTTCTTT

clone_size: -
d_call: TRBD1
j_call: TRBJ1-3
v_call: TRBV28
cdr3_aa: CASSGTGEGNTIYF
cdr3_nt: TGTGCCAGCAGTGGGACAGGGGAAGGGAACACCATATATTTT

clone_size: few
d_call: -
j_call: TRBJ1-1
v_call: TRBV19
cdr3_aa: CASRSFGGAEAFF
cdr3_nt: TGTGCCAGTAGGTCTTTCGGGGGAGCTGAAGCTTTCTTT

clone_size: -
d_call: -
j_call: TRBJ1-6
v_call: TRBV16
cdr3_aa: CASRGARNSPLHF
cdr3_nt: TGTGCCAGCCGGGGAGCGCGGAATTCACCCCTCCACTTT

clone_size: -
d_call: TRBD1
j_call: TRBJ2-1
v_call: TRBV7-9
cdr3_aa: CASSFRATGEANEQFF
cdr3_nt: TGTGCCAGCAGCTTTCGGGCGACAGGGGAGGCAAATGAGCAGTTCTTC